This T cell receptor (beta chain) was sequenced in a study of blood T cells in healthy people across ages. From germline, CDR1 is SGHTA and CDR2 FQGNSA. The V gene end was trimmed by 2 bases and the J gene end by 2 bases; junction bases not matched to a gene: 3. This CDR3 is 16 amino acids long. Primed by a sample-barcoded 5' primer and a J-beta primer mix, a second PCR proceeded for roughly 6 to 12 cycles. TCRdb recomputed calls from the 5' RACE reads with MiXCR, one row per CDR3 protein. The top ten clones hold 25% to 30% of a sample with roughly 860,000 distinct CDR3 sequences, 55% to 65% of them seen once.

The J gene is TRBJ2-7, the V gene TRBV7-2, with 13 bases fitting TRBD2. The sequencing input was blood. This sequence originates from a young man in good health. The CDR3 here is CASSLRTSGRTYEQYF. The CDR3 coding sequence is TGTGCCAGCAGCTTAAGGACTAGCGGGAGAACCTACGAGCAGTACTTC.